The sequence of this T cell receptor (beta chain) was determined in a study of blood T cells in healthy people across ages. This clonotype was picked up a small number of times. Then a second PCR, running roughly 7 to 11 cycles, was carried out with a sample-barcoded 5' primer and a J-beta primer mix. In TCRdb, the 5' RACE reads were re-called with MiXCR into one record per CDR3 protein. The data show approximately 780,000 distinct CDR3 sequences, 25% to 30% seen once. V lost 9 bases to trimming and J lost 3 bases; unmatched junction nucleotides: 11. CDR1 and CDR2 (germline): SGHVS, FNYEAQ. The CDR3 runs to 16 residues. These same data were also listed under a study on T cells of mothers and their children.

The chain joins TRBV7-6 to TRBJ2-2, with 9 bases identical to TRBD1. Sequenced input: blood. This sequence originates from a boy between 10 and 17 years old in good health. The CDR3 DNA sequence: TGTGCCAGTAGTCACGGACAGGGGAGGGACACCGGGGAGCTGTTTTTT. Encoded protein: CASSHGQGRDTGELFF.